The 17 T cell receptor beta chains below all came from one sample that was sequenced in a study of neurological immune-mediated disorders. Indicated time point: longitudinal time-point 2. MiXCR was run by TCRdb on the 5' RACE reads, yielding one entry per CDR3 protein. The repertoire holds 70,000 to 90,000 distinct CDR3 sequences, with approximately 6% as singletons. The sample consisted of PBMCs. These receptors all stem from a woman aged 60-70 years with multiple sclerosis.

This clonotype has at least ten counts. The chain has TRBV12-3 or TRBV12-4 and TRBJ2-1; 10 bases map to TRBD2. V lost 6 bases, J lost 8 bases, and 10 bases stayed unmatched. This CDR3 has 15 amino acids. DNA for the CDR3: TGTGCCAGCAGGAGAAGCGGGGGGGCTATACATGAGCAGTTCTTC. This encodes CASRRSGGAIHEQFF.

This clonotype came up many times. V usage is TRBV4-2 and J usage is TRBJ2-2, with unresolved D. The CDR3 covers 16 residues. Germline lookup yields CDR1 LGHNA and CDR2 YNFKEQ. Trimming took off 0 bases at V and 3 bases at J, with 11 bases between the two ends. Here the CDR3 DNA reads TGTGCCAGCAGCCAAGATCTCCAGCTCTACACCGGGGAGCTGTTTTTT. This codes for CASSQDLQLYTGELFF.

On this clonotype itself: A read error may explain this, as a much larger clone is one base away. The chain is built from TRBV20-1 and TRBJ1-1; D remains ambiguous. The ends were cut back, 8 bases at V and 1 base at J, with 5 bases in the middle. Germline CDR1 and CDR2: DFQATT and SNEGSKA (reference sequence). This CDR3 region has 10 residues. This CDR3 is CSIPNTEAFF. The CDR3 coding sequence is TGCAGTATCCCGAACACTGAAGCTTTCTTT.

This clonotype was seen repeatedly, ten times or more. The chain carries TRBV20-1 and TRBJ2-1; TRBD2 aligns across 12 bases. This CDR3 is 15 amino acids long. Germline CDR1 DFQATT, CDR2 SNEGSKA (reference sequence). Trimming removed 3 bases from V and 6 bases from J; junction bases left unmatched: 6. For the CDR3, the DNA is TGCAGTGCTAGGCAGACTAGCGGGGGAAGCAATGAGCAGTTCTTC. It codes for CSARQTSGGSNEQFF.

In this sample, this clonotype turned up many times. The rearrangement uses TRBV20-1 and TRBJ1-5, with 10 bases aligning to TRBD1. CDR3 length equals 15 residues. The V segment lost 3 bases and the J segment 5 bases; nucleotides outside the gene matches: 7. Germline CDR1 is DFQATT and CDR2 is SNEGSKA (reference sequence). The CDR3 region is CSARSRQGAYQPQHF. DNA for the CDR3: TGCAGTGCTAGGAGCCGACAGGGGGCCTATCAGCCCCAGCATTTT.

This clonotype was counted ten times or more. This chain joins TRBV7-8 and TRBJ1-1; tentative D call: TRBD1 (6 bases). The V and J ends lost 3 bases and 4 bases respectively, with 9 bases between them. Germline assignment: CDR1 SGHVS and CDR2 FQNEAQ. The CDR3 is 13 residues long. The CDR3 DNA sequence: TGTGCCAGCAGCTTGGGGGCGACCACTGAAGCTTTCTTT. This gives the protein CASSLGATTEAFF. The full variable domain, with the rest looked up from reference TRBV7-8 and TRBJ1-1, is GAGVSQSPRYKVAKRGQDVALRCDPISGHVSLFWYQQALGQGPEFLTYFQNEAQLDKSGLPSDRFFAERPEGSVSTLKIQRTQQEDSAVYLCASSLGATTEAFFGQGTRLTVV.

Many counts were recorded for this clonotype. The chain links TRBV12-3 or TRBV12-4 to TRBJ2-5; 15 positions match TRBD2. V shed 5 bases and J 3 bases; nucleotides not matched to a gene: 7. The CDR3 loop spans 17 amino acids. CDR3 DNA sequence: TGTGCCAGCAGTACCTCCGGGACTAGCGGGGGGAAAGAGACCCAGTACTTC. This codes for CASSTSGTSGGKETQYF.

The sample holds a few counts of this clonotype. The V call is TRBV30, the J call TRBJ1-4, with 7 nucleotides matching TRBD1. This CDR3 is built from 14 residues. The V segment lost 7 bases and the J segment 10 bases; nucleotides outside the gene matches: 15. Germline CDR1 is GTSNPN and CDR2 is SVGIG (reference sequence). CDR3 nucleotide sequence: TGTGCCTTTGTCCCGGGACAGCTTGTTCGAAAACTGTTTTTT. Protein: CAFVPGQLVRKLFF.

This clonotype was recorded many times. The chain combines TRBV25-1 with TRBJ1-4; no clear D gene. This CDR3 contains 14 residues. Germline CDR1 reads MGHDK; CDR2 reads SYGVNS. V lost 7 bases and J 4 bases, leaving 13 bases between the germline ends. The CDR3 reads CASTSRRVNEKLFF. CDR3 bases: TGTGCCAGCACATCCCGGAGAGTTAATGAAAAACTGTTTTTT.

Many counts were recorded for this clonotype. This CDR3 reads CSAKGLHRDWDQPQHF. The CDR3 region has the DNA TGCAGTGCTAAGGGCCTGCACAGGGATTGGGATCAGCCCCAGCATTTT. The chain joins TRBV20-1 to TRBJ1-5; D might be TRBD1 (6 bases). Trimming removed 4 bases from V and 5 bases from J, with 21 bases in between. The CDR3 sequence is 16 residues long. Per the germline V gene, CDR1 is DFQATT and CDR2 is SNEGSKA (reference sequence).

This clonotype occurred many times. This chain links TRBV18 with TRBJ2-1; maybe TRBD2 (5 bases). With 0 bases removed from V and 6 bases from J, the gap between germline ends came to 15 bases. The CDR3 totals 16 residues. Per the germline V gene, CDR1 is KGHSH and CDR2 is LQKENI. This CDR3 is CASSPPSPGIFNEQFF. DNA for the CDR3: TGTGCCAGCTCACCACCCAGTCCGGGAATTTTCAATGAGCAGTTCTTC.

The table lists this clonotype with many counts. This sequence joins TRBV5-4 and TRBJ1-5, with 11 nucleotides matching TRBD1. This CDR3 comprises 16 residues. Germline lookup yields CDR1 SGHNT and CDR2 YYREEE (reference sequence). V shed 3 bases and J 6 bases; nucleotides not matched to a gene: 8. CDR3 in amino acids: CASSYGTGGIAQPQHF. CDR3 nucleotide sequence: TGTGCCAGCAGCTACGGGACAGGGGGTATTGCTCAGCCCCAGCATTTT.

This clonotype has at least ten counts. This chain links TRBV20-1 with TRBJ1-5; possibly TRBD1 for D (5 bases). The germline gives CDR1 DFQATT, CDR2 SNEGSKA (reference sequence). The CDR3 runs 15 residues. V dropped 3 bases and J dropped 3 bases, with 15 bases sitting between them. The CDR3 sequence: CSASIGWGDNQPQHF. CDR3 in DNA: TGCAGTGCTAGCATCGGTTGGGGGGACAATCAGCCCCAGCATTTT.

The sample holds a few counts of this clonotype. The chain recombines TRBV12-3 or TRBV12-4 with TRBJ1-4, with 9 bases matching TRBD1. The CDR3 has 15 residues. J lost 8 bases, V lost 5 bases, and 9 bases had no gene match. CDR3 sequence: CASSKWGTGLEKLFF. The CDR3 nucleotides are TGTGCCAGCAGTAAATGGGGGACAGGGCTCGAAAAACTGTTTTTT.

This clonotype was recorded many times. This chain connects TRBV28 to TRBJ1-1; D not certain. Trimming shortened V by 6 bases and J by 0 bases, and 8 bases separated the two germline ends. The CDR3 loop spans 13 amino acids. Germline V gene lookup returns CDR1 MDHEN and CDR2 SYDVKM. CDR3: CASRRRLNTEAFF. Written as DNA, the CDR3 is TGTGCCAGCAGACGACGGTTGAACACTGAAGCTTTCTTT.

This clonotype has a count of ten or more. V gene TRBV14 combines with J gene TRBJ2-5, with 8 bases matching TRBD1. V dropped 2 bases and J dropped 5; count of bases not matched to a gene: 13. The CDR3 contains 17 residues. CDR1 and CDR2 from the germline V gene are SGHDN and FVKESK. DNA for the CDR3: TGTGCCAGCAGCCAACGTCAGTTCGCAGGGGGCAGGGAGACCCAGTACTTC. Protein: CASSQRQFAGGRETQYF.

This clonotype came up many times. The rearrangement uses TRBV29-1 and TRBJ2-3; no firm D call. V dropped 0 bases and J dropped 6 bases, with 10 bases sitting between them. Germline V gene sequence: CDR1 SQVTM, CDR2 ANQGSEA. The CDR3 sequence is 13 residues long. The CDR3 DNA reads as TGCAGCGTTGAAGATCCAAGGACGGATACGCAGTATTTT. Protein: CSVEDPRTDTQYF.